This T cell receptor beta chain was recorded in a study of T cell responses to AZD1222 COVID-19 vaccine (TCRdb year 2021). For the study in its entirety: AZD1222 recipients with second doses at about 4 weeks or about 12 weeks were pooled, because spike-specific TCR depth and breadth did not differ between schedules. TCR sequencing covered over 230 trial participants: some 210 given two doses of AZD1222 and 26 given two doses of MenACWY control vaccine. Trial participants were enrolled by age into 18-55, 56-69 and 70-plus year subgroups, with around 150, 28 and 57 TCR-sequenced participants respectively. Here is what the overall study found, with its caveats: CD4 TCRs associated with the vaccine covered the entire spike protein, and the dominant responses were in regions 160-218 and 743-854. Because no day 14 peak-response samples were available, repertoires were characterized only after the peak T cell response. Nearly half of unique spike-specific TCRs reportedly recognized epitopes outside regions mutated in the B.1.351 and B.1.1.7 variants. Conclusions about previously exposed vaccinees are limited because only five to seven AZD1222 recipients were SARS-CoV-2 seropositive at baseline. Most participants were white British and females outnumbered males, and the authors suggested that clonal diversity may have been underestimated. In the small 56-69-year group, the increase in depth fell short of significance, most likely because of low power. A significant rise in spike-specific TCR breadth and depth was observed after two AZD1222 doses relative to day 0 and relative to MenACWY recipients.

The germline V gene (reference sequence) yields LGHDT for CDR1 and YNNKEL for CDR2. Including the terminal cysteine and phenylalanine, the CDR3 comprises 16 residues. Only the CDR3 region is kept as DNA, spanning 48 bases read in frame from base 1. At the junction V is shortened by 2 bases and J by 4 bases; bases outside the gene matches: 7. A note on this clone: No antigen is known for it. No much larger clone exists at a distance of one base, and base qualities are not known.

Reading the label with the study, this specimen's time point is: baseline before first vaccination. Vaccinee samples came from UK trials COV001 and COV002, including a single-blind randomized controlled phase 2/3 trial of AZD1222 (ChAdOx1 nCoV-19) in healthy adults. Trial participant PBMC samples were collected at day 0 and day 28 after the second dose for TCRbeta chain sequencing. The CDR3 regions of human TCRbeta chains were subjected to immunosequencing. In the original analysis: Repertoire TCRs were matched against a reference library of SARS-CoV-2-specific TCRs generated with the MIRA antigen-specificity platform. Breadth was defined as the fraction of unique TCRs that were SARS-CoV-2-associated. Depth was defined as the fraction of total T cells that were SARS-CoV-2-associated. Using the MIRA data, every spike-specific TCR was mapped to the spike region that the TCR reacted to and assigned to either a CD4 or a CD8 class. Log10-transformed breadth and depth values were compared by one-way ANOVA with Sidak's multiple comparisons tests. Held by TCRdb, this immuneACCESS table contains in-frame sequences only and omits some clones. Under half of the omission traces to an unresolved V gene where checked; the cause of the rest is unknown. V, J and clone size are those of that table, while D and trimming were read from the DNA. The sample yields about 130,000 clones; 88% were counted once. The top ten clones comprise roughly 8% of the sample.

This TCR was sampled from an adult in good health. The rearranged chain carries TRBV3-1 (or the pseudogene TRBV3-2) and TRBJ1-2, with TRBD1 identical over 10 junction bases. Sequences were derived from peripheral blood, sampled on day 0 of AZD1222 vaccination. The CDR3 is CASSQLGQGISYGYTF. The DNA reads TGTGCCAGCAGCCAACTGGGACAGGGGATATCCTATGGCTACACCTTC.